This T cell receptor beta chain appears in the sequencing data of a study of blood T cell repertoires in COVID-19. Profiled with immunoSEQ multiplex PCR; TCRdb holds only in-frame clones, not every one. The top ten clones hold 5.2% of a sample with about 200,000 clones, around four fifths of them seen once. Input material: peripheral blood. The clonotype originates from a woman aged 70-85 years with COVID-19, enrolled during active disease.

Written as DNA, the CDR3 is TGCAGTGCTAGTAAAACCATAGGGCTAGCGGGAGGGGGTTACGAGCAGTACTTC. Translated, it gives CSASKTIGLAGGGYEQYF. The chain uses TRBV20-1 and TRBJ2-7, with TRBD2 identical over 12 bases. After removal of 3 bases from V and 4 bases from J, the junction contained 16 bases not matched to a gene. Germline V gives CDR1 DFQATT, CDR2 SNEGSKA (reference sequence). CDR3 size: 18 residues.